The rows below give T cell receptor beta chains drawn from one sample of a study of OX40 agonist ivuxolimab in advanced cancers. Produced via immunoSEQ multiplex PCR; TCRdb's table is partial and in-frame only. This repertoire shows 29,000 or so clones, roughly nine tenths found once; its top ten account for just under 9.5%. This specimen was CD4+ or CD8+ T cells sorted from blood, taken in a trial of the OX40 agonist ivuxolimab. Receptor source: an adult with an advanced solid tumor such as melanoma, head and neck, liver or kidney cancer. Both conserved end residues are part of each CDR3. The D gene is left open where the match is weak. Rows give clone size only sometimes, using once, few, many, or a class for an expanded clone.

V	size	J	D	CDR3	DNA
TRBV2	once	TRBJ1-1	NA	CASSGLGVENTEAFF	TGTGCCAGCAGCGGCCTGGGGGTAGAGAACACTGAAGCTTTCTTT
TRBV15	NA	TRBJ2-7	NA	CATSTGIGSYEQYF	TGTGCCACCAGTACAGGGATCGGGTCCTACGAGCAGTACTTC
TRBV27	once	TRBJ2-7	NA	CASSLTPPGSENAYEQYF	TGTGCCAGCAGTTTAACCCCCCCCGGGTCTGAAAATGCCTACGAGCAGTACTTC
TRBV9	NA	TRBJ1-6	NA	CASSHFGGERTPLHF	TGTGCCAGCAGCCACTTTGGGGGGGAACGAACACCCCTCCACTTT
TRBV4-1	once	TRBJ2-5	NA	CASSHQGRGGETQYF	TGCGCCAGCAGCCACCAAGGCAGGGGCGGGGAGACCCAGTACTTC
TRBV2	NA	TRBJ1-1	NA	CASSDGGADTEAFF	TGTGCCAGCAGTGACGGAGGGGCGGACACTGAAGCTTTCTTT
TRBV4-2	NA	TRBJ1-1	TRBD1	CASSQAWTGGGDLTEAFF	TGTGCCAGCAGCCAAGCATGGACAGGGGGGGGAGACCTCACTGAAGCTTTCTTT
TRBV4-2	once	TRBJ2-7	NA	CASSHSVDRSSYEQYF	TGTGCCAGCAGCCACTCTGTGGACAGAAGCTCCTACGAGCAGTACTTC
TRBV19	NA	TRBJ2-7	TRBD2	CASSIFSGKYHEQYF	TGTGCCAGTAGTATATTCAGCGGGAAGTACCACGAGCAGTACTTC
TRBV7-9	once	TRBJ2-3	TRBD2	CASSPRIAGADTQYF	TGTGCCAGCAGCCCTCGAATAGCGGGGGCAGATACGCAGTATTTT